These 20 T cell receptor beta chains came from one sample sequenced in a study of blood T cell repertoires in COVID-19. The method was immunoSEQ multiplex PCR; TCRdb's version includes in-frame clones alone and lacks a portion of them. This table holds some 250,000 clones, 80% to 90% found once. Material for sequencing was peripheral blood. The receptor source for this set is a man aged 60 to 69 with acute or convalescent COVID-19.

The chain recombines TRBV12-3 or TRBV12-4 with TRBJ1-5; no definite D call. V gave up 6 bases and J gave up 3 bases, with 9 bases separating them. The CDR3 consists of 13 residues. This CDR3 reads CASRREHNQPQHF. The CDR3 coding sequence is TGTGCCAGCAGGAGAGAGCACAATCAGCCCCAGCATTTT.

This clone was counted a few times. Other DNA sequences from this sample encode an identical CDR3 as well. V usage is TRBV5-1 and J usage is TRBJ2-5; 8 bases line up with TRBD2. V lost 0 bases, J lost 2 bases, and 0 bases stayed unmatched. This CDR3 is built from 14 residues. Germline V CDR1 and CDR2: SGHRS, YFSETQ. This chain's CDR3 is CASSLAGGQETQYF. As DNA, the CDR3 is TGCGCCAGCAGCTTGGCGGGGGGGCAAGAGACCCAGTACTTC.

The table lists this clone with a few counts. The chain joins TRBV6-1 to TRBJ2-5; D ambiguous. The CDR3 contains 13 residues. CDR1 and CDR2 from the germline V gene are MNHNS and SASEGT. V was pared by 2 bases and J by 1 base, with 5 bases between. The DNA of the CDR3 is TGTGCCAGCAGTGAACTGTCCCAAGAGACCCAGTACTTC. This encodes CASSELSQETQYF.

The rearrangement joins TRBV7-2 to TRBJ2-1; TRBD2 might be the D (5 bases). CDR3 size: 15 residues. The germline V gene encodes CDR1 SGHTA and CDR2 FQGNSA. V was shortened by 4 bases and J by 0 bases, with 10 bases between the two germline ends. The CDR3 here is CASSSSGYSYNEQFF. The CDR3 DNA sequence: TGTGCCAGCAGCTCCAGCGGCTACTCCTACAATGAGCAGTTCTTC.

The chain uses TRBV18 and TRBJ2-7; D is perhaps TRBD1 (5 bases). Germline lookup yields CDR1 KGHSH and CDR2 LQKENI. Trimming shortened V by 3 bases and J by 1 base, and 10 bases separated the two germline ends. This CDR3 region has 14 residues. The CDR3 DNA sequence: TGTGCCAGCTCACCGGGGCAGCAATCCTACGAGCAGTACTTC. It codes for CASSPGQQSYEQYF. The complete variable domain, with remaining parts taken from reference TRBV18 and TRBJ2-7, reads NAGVMQNPRHLVRRRGQEARLRCSPMKGHSHVYWYRQLPEEGLKFMVYLQKENIIDESGMPKERFSAEFPKEGPSILRIQQVVRGDSAAYFCASSPGQQSYEQYFGPGTRLTVT.

The rearrangement links TRBV5-6 to TRBJ2-1; TRBD2 agrees at 8 bases. Germline V gene data show CDR1 as SGHDT and CDR2 as YYEEEE. The CDR3 is made up of 14 amino acids. Trimming cost V 1 base and J 6 bases; bases outside gene matches: 3. The CDR3 DNA sequence: TGTGCCAGCAGCTTGACTAGCGGATTCAATGAGCAGTTCTTC. This encodes CASSLTSGFNEQFF.

The chain is built from TRBV3-1 (or the pseudogene TRBV3-2) and TRBJ1-4, with 9 positions matching TRBD1. This CDR3 spans 15 amino acids. V lost 2 bases and J lost 5; bases outside the gene matches: 3. The germline CDR1 and CDR2 sequences are LGHDT and YNNKEL (reference sequence). The CDR3 region has the DNA TGTGCCAGCAGCCAACGGACAGGGGCGAATGAAAAACTGTTTTTT. Encoded protein: CASSQRTGANEKLFF.

This rearrangement joins TRBV10-1 to TRBJ2-2; 7 bases line up with TRBD2. This CDR3 is 14 amino acids long. With V trimmed by 2 bases and J by 7 bases, 4 bases remained unmatched. CDR1 and CDR2 (germline): WNHNN, SYGVQD (reference sequence). CDR3: CASSERLAGGELFF. For the CDR3, the DNA is TGCGCCAGCAGTGAGCGACTAGCCGGCGGGGAGCTGTTTTTT.

A few counts support this clone. The V call is TRBV7-9, the J call TRBJ2-7, with TRBD1 matching 10 bases. The CDR3 sequence is 15 residues long. Trimming cost V 5 bases and J 3 bases; bases outside gene matches: 7. Germline V gene sequence: CDR1 SEHNR, CDR2 FQNEAQ (reference sequence). DNA of the CDR3: TGTGCCAGCAGCCCCTCGGGACAGGGGATCTACGAGCAGTACTTC. Protein sequence: CASSPSGQGIYEQYF.

A remark on this clone: An end of the junction differs from the germline gene, which may be a read error. The chain recombines TRBV7-7 with TRBJ1-1; TRBD1 is a possible D gene (5 bases). Per germline, CDR1 SSHAT and CDR2 FNYEAQ (reference sequence). The CDR3 covers 15 residues. The CDR3 DNA reads as TGTGCTAGCAGCCCAGCCGGGACTGCGGACACTGAAGCTTTCTTT. This gives the protein CASSPAGTADTEAFF.

This chain uses TRBV6-1 with TRBJ2-7; D possibly corresponds to TRBD2 (5 bases). The germline V and J ends were trimmed by 0 bases and 8 bases, with 17 bases remaining between them. From germline, CDR1 is MNHNS and CDR2 SASEGT. This CDR3 has 15 residues. The CDR3 sequence: CASSEAVGEGPKQYF. CDR3 nucleotides: TGTGCCAGCAGTGAAGCGGTCGGGGAAGGCCCAAAGCAGTACTTC.

This clone came up once. The chain has TRBV9 and TRBJ2-3; 7 nucleotides agree with TRBD1. CDR1 is SGDLS and CDR2 is YYNGEE in the germline V gene. The ends lost 3 bases at V and 0 bases at J; junction bases unmatched: 4. This CDR3 spans 15 amino acids. The CDR3 DNA reads as TGTGCCAGCAGCGCCTCGGGACAGAGCACAGATACGCAGTATTTT. This translates into CASSASGQSTDTQYF.

The chain has TRBV6-6 and TRBJ1-4; 7 nucleotides match TRBD1. The V segment lost 6 bases and the J segment 5 bases; nucleotides outside the gene matches: 9. The length of the CDR3 is 15 residues. Germline V lookup: CDR1 MNHNY, CDR2 SVGAGI (reference sequence). The CDR3 DNA sequence: TGTGCCAGCAGAGGAGACAGGGTCCCGAATGAAAAACTGTTTTTT. As protein: CASRGDRVPNEKLFF.

The chain joins TRBV5-8 to TRBJ1-4; 11 bases match TRBD1. In germline, CDR1 is SGHTS, CDR2 YDEGEE. V shed 4 bases, J shed 4 bases, and the junction held 6 bases outside the gene matches. This CDR3 has 16 amino acids. The CDR3 nucleotides read TGTGCCAGCAGCATCGGGACAGGGGGATATAATGAAAAACTGTTTTTT. Its translation: CASSIGTGGYNEKLFF.

This chain uses TRBV7-6 with TRBJ1-1; 11 positions match TRBD1. The J segment lost 6 bases and the V segment lost 3 bases, leaving 6 bases of the junction unmatched. The germline V gene has CDR1 SGHVS and CDR2 FNYEAQ. CDR3 length: 15 residues. In nucleotides, the CDR3 is TGTGCCAGCAGCTTGCCACCGGGACAGGGGGCTGAAGCTTTCTTT. Translating gives CASSLPPGQGAEAFF.

This chain links TRBV29-1 with TRBJ1-1; D might be TRBD1 (5 bases). Per the germline V gene, CDR1 is SQVTM and CDR2 is ANQGSEA. This CDR3 is built from 12 residues. V was pared by 5 bases and J by 4 bases, with 11 bases between. The CDR3 DNA reads TGCAGCGTTAACCGGGGGAGCACTGAAGCTTTCTTT. This sequence encodes CSVNRGSTEAFF.

This chain connects TRBV28 to TRBJ1-2; the match to TRBD1 covers 8 bases. The germline V gene encodes CDR1 MDHEN and CDR2 SYDVKM. The CDR3 runs to 15 residues. J gave up 8 bases and V 7 bases, and 15 bases lay outside the gene matches. CDR3 residues: CASIVTGQGSPGYTF. The DNA of the CDR3 is TGTGCCAGCATTGTCACAGGACAGGGATCCCCCGGCTACACCTTC.

The rearrangement links TRBV5-1 to TRBJ2-2, with a tentative D call TRBD1 (5 bases). CDR1 and CDR2 from the germline V gene are SGHRS and YFSETQ. This CDR3 comprises 15 residues. V lost 5 bases to trimming and J lost 2 bases, with 13 bases between them. This CDR3 reads CASRIDSYNTGELFF. The CDR3 coding sequence is TGCGCCAGCAGGATTGACAGCTATAACACCGGGGAGCTGTTTTTT.

The J gene is TRBJ2-1, the V gene TRBV29-1; tentatively, D is TRBD2 (7 bases). The CDR3 covers 15 residues. The V gene lost 7 bases and the J gene lost 5 bases, with 21 bases spanning the gap. CDR1 and CDR2 from the germline V gene are SQVTM and ANQGSEA. CDR3 nucleotide sequence: TGCAGCGCCAGGGAATCGAACGGGGGGCACAATGAGCAGTTCTTC. It specifies CSARESNGGHNEQFF.

The chain uses TRBV11-3 and TRBJ2-2, with TRBD1 as a possible D gene (6 bases). Germline loops: CDR1 SGHNT, CDR2 YENEEA. Trimming removed 5 bases from V and 4 bases from J, with 11 bases in between. CDR3 length: 14 residues. The CDR3 spells CASSLGQLTGELFF. In nucleotides, the CDR3 is TGTGCCAGCAGCCTCGGACAGCTCACCGGGGAGCTGTTTTTT.